The clone carrying this TCR beta chain was found a few times. The data are from a study of blood T cells in healthy people across ages. Primed by a sample-barcoded 5' primer and a J-beta primer mix, a second PCR proceeded for roughly 7 to 11 cycles. TCRdb re-called the 5' RACE reads with MiXCR, one entry per CDR3 protein. The sample includes fewer than 900,000 distinct CDR3 sequences, approximately 35% of them seen just once. CDR1 LNHNV and CDR2 YYDKDF come from the germline V gene (reference sequence). The CDR3 has 15 residues. J was trimmed by 7 bases and V by 2 bases; bases with no gene match: 6. This chain joins TRBV15 and TRBJ1-5; 9 bases align to TRBD1. Sequencing was done on a sample of blood. This receptor was identified in a man younger than 35 in good health. CDR3 amino acids: CATSRNSGTGQPQHF. As DNA, the CDR3 is TGTGCCACCAGCAGAAATTCCGGGACAGGGCAGCCCCAGCATTTT.